Following are 8 T cell receptor beta chains from one sample sequenced in a study of T-cell memory formation after mild COVID-19. One entry per CDR3 protein results from TCRdb running MiXCR on the 5' RACE reads. The table lists about 340,000 distinct CDR3 sequences, approximately 16% of them singletons. The material sequenced was PBMCs or a T cell subset sorted from them (not recorded which). Receptors were obtained from a man aged 18 to 29 who had mild COVID-19 (a few samples of this study predate the infection). Cell type and time point are not known.

This clonotype was seen a few times. The J gene is TRBJ2-7, the V gene TRBV12-3 or TRBV12-4; D may be TRBD1 (6 bases). Trimming removed 6 bases at V and 3 bases at J, with 9 bases between. This CDR3 is built from 12 residues. The CDR3 DNA is TGTGCCAGCAGACGGACAGTCTACGAGCAGTACTTC. As protein: CASRRTVYEQYF.

The table lists this clonotype with a few counts. The chain has TRBV6-5 and TRBJ2-4; 7 bases map to TRBD1. The V gene's germline CDR1 is MNHEY and CDR2 SVGAGI. V was clipped by 0 bases and J by 5 bases; unmatched bases: 4. This CDR3 has 15 residues. The CDR3 loop reads CASSYSGQGENIQYF. The DNA for the CDR3 is TGTGCCAGCAGTTACTCTGGGCAGGGGGAAAACATTCAGTACTTC.

A few counts support this clonotype. The rearrangement joins TRBV5-1 to TRBJ2-7; 8 nucleotides agree with TRBD2. CDR1 and CDR2 (germline): SGHRS, YFSETQ. V gave up 4 bases and J gave up 6 bases; unmatched junction bases: 9. The CDR3 has 14 residues. CDR3 amino acids: CASSTTPGTSEQYF. In nucleotides, the CDR3 is TGCGCCAGCAGCACTACTCCCGGGACTAGCGAGCAGTACTTC.

This clonotype has ten or more counts. This sequence joins TRBV9 and TRBJ2-3; D may be TRBD1 or TRBD2 (5 bases each). The germline V and J ends were trimmed by 4 bases and 2 bases, with 14 bases remaining between them. CDR1 and CDR2 (germline): SGDLS, YYNGEE. The CDR3 runs 15 residues. The CDR3 nucleotides are TGTGCCAGCAGCCCCCGAGAGGGGACCACAGATACGCAGTATTTT. It specifies CASSPREGTTDTQYF.

V gene TRBV18 combines with J gene TRBJ2-7, with TRBD2 matching over 10 bases. Germline CDR1 is KGHSH and CDR2 is LQKENI. The CDR3 runs 14 residues. J lost 5 bases, V lost 3 bases, and 4 bases had no gene match. The CDR3 loop is CASSPGTSANEQYF. The CDR3 DNA is TGTGCCAGCTCACCCGGGACTAGCGCAAACGAGCAGTACTTC.

The rearrangement links TRBV6-2 or TRBV6-3 to TRBJ1-6; 7 nucleotides line up with TRBD1. The CDR3 consists of 16 residues. Germline CDR1 is MNHEY and CDR2 is SVGEGT. After removal of 6 bases from V and 9 bases from J, the junction contained 14 bases not matched to a gene. The CDR3: CASSLDGTVATSPLHF. CDR3 sequence (DNA): TGTGCCAGCAGCCTCGACGGGACAGTGGCTACTTCACCCCTCCACTTT.

This clonotype was observed a few times. One end of the junction fails to match germline, which may point to a read error. The chain combines TRBV5-1 with TRBJ2-4, with TRBD2 matching over 13 bases. The CDR3 contains 14 residues. Germline V gene data show CDR1 as SGHRS and CDR2 as YFSETQ. The CDR3 spells CASSPRGLAGATDF. The DNA for the CDR3 is TGCGCCAGCAGCCCCCGAGGACTAGCGGGGGCCACGGACTTC.

This clonotype was seen more than once but under ten times. J is TRBJ1-1 and V is TRBV15; D remains ambiguous. V gave up 2 bases and J gave up 0 bases, with 7 bases separating them. Germline-derived CDR1 and CDR2 are LNHNV and YYDKDF (reference sequence). The CDR3 extends over 14 amino acids. The CDR3 is CATSRRRLNTEAFF. CDR3 sequence (DNA): TGTGCCACCAGCAGACGACGGTTGAACACTGAAGCTTTCTTT.